These 30 T cell receptor beta chains came from one sample sequenced in a study of spatial heterogeneity in lung cancer (dated by TCRdb to the late 2010s). The time point label here, explained by the study, means: sample taken at primary tumor resection. The method was 5' RACE. For sequencing, a NextSeq 500 was employed. TCRdb passed the public sequencing reads through fastp at Q25 and MiXCR, retaining productive beta sequences. Rows matching on CDR3 protein sequence are summarized as one entry with the most common DNA and genes. The sample yields approximately 40,000 distinct CDR3 sequences; 6.5% to 7% were counted once. The ten largest clones capture roughly 45% of the sample. Sequenced here: PBMCs, sampled at surgery. All receptors derive from a female donor with early-stage non-small cell lung cancer.

This clonotype was recorded at least ten times. V and J are TRBV20-1 and TRBJ2-1; weak D call: TRBD2 (6 bases). V lost 5 bases and J lost 6, with 11 bases in between. CDR1 and CDR2 from the germline V gene are DFQATT and SNEGSKA (reference sequence). This CDR3 is built from 12 residues. The CDR3 region has the DNA TGCAGTGCTTGGGGACTCGCCAATGAGCAGTTCTTC. This encodes CSAWGLANEQFF.

This clonotype has a count of ten or more. The chain joins TRBV4-3 to TRBJ2-7; D is uncertain. Germline V lookup: CDR1 LGHNA, CDR2 YSLEER. CDR3 length: 15 residues. V was clipped by 0 bases and J by 2 bases, with 11 bases between them. The DNA for the CDR3 is TGCGCCAGCAGCCAAGAGGTTACCAGCCCCTACGAGCAGTACTTC. Encoded protein: CASSQEVTSPYEQYF.

This clonotype was detected many times. The rearrangement joins TRBV19 to TRBJ1-5; a possible D gene is TRBD1 (5 bases). CDR3 length: 15 residues. The germline CDR1 and CDR2 sequences are LNHDA and SQIVND (reference sequence). The V end lost 0 bases, the J end lost 3 bases, and 9 bases lay between the germline ends. In DNA form, the CDR3 reads TGTGCCAGTAGTATAGAATCACAGGTCAATCAGCCCCAGCATTTT. Translated: CASSIESQVNQPQHF. The whole variable domain, remainder taken from reference TRBV19 and TRBJ1-5, is DGGITQSPKYLFRKEGQNVTLSCEQNLNHDAMYWYRQDPGQGLRLIYYSQIVNDFQKGDIAEGYSVSREKKESFPLTVTSAQKNPTAFYLCASSIESQVNQPQHFGDGTRLSIL.

This chain connects TRBV6-6 to TRBJ2-5; 9 positions agree with TRBD2. Germline CDR1 and CDR2: MNHNY and SVGAGI (reference sequence). V was pared by 3 bases and J by 9 bases, with 14 bases of the junction left unmatched. The CDR3 is 16 amino acids. CDR3 nucleotide sequence: TGTGCCAGCAGTTATCCAGCCGGGACTAGCTCGGGGGCCCAGTACTTC. It yields the protein CASSYPAGTSSGAQYF.

This clonotype has a handful of counts. The chain employs TRBV5-1 and TRBJ2-7, with 7 bases matching TRBD2. The CDR3 contains 16 residues. CDR1 and CDR2 from the germline V gene are SGHRS and YFSETQ. Trimming removed 0 bases from V and 2 bases from J; junction bases left unmatched: 8. CDR3 in amino acids: CASSLDSLAAPYEQYF. Written as DNA, the CDR3 is TGCGCCAGCAGCTTGGACTCCCTAGCGGCCCCCTACGAGCAGTACTTC. Full variable domain (outside the CDR3, taken from reference TRBV5-1 and TRBJ2-7): KAGVTQTPRYLIKTRGQQVTLSCSPISGHRSVSWYQQTPGQGLQFLFEYFSETQRNKGNFPGRFSGRQFSNSRSEMNVSTLELGDSALYLCASSLDSLAAPYEQYFGPGTRLTVT.

With regard to this clonotype: This clone may be a read error of a much larger clone one base away. V usage is TRBV6-5 and J usage is TRBJ2-7; D is perhaps TRBD1 or TRBD2 (5 bases each). CDR1 and CDR2 (germline): MNHEY, SVGAGI. CDR3 length: 15 residues. Trimming took 4 bases from V and 1 from J, leaving 14 bases between them. CDR3 sequence reads: CASSSGAEGSYEQYF. In DNA, the CDR3 is TGTGCCAGCAGTTCCGGCGCCGAGGGGTCCTACGAGCAGTACTTC.

At least ten counts were recorded for this clonotype. CDR3 bases: TGTGCCAGCAGCTTGGGGTTAGCTTCCTACAATGAGCAGTTCTTC. This codes for CASSLGLASYNEQFF. This chain joins TRBV5-8 and TRBJ2-1; no clear D gene. Per the germline V gene, CDR1 is SGHTS and CDR2 is YDEGEE. The CDR3 totals 15 residues. Trimming took 0 bases from V and 1 from J, leaving 8 bases between them.

This clonotype was observed many times. The chain employs TRBV7-2 and TRBJ1-2; D call uncertain. Germline CDR1 SGHTA, CDR2 FQGNSA. With 2 bases removed from V and 6 bases from J, the gap between germline ends came to 10 bases. This CDR3 has 13 residues. The DNA for the CDR3 is TGTGCCAGCAGCTTATCGGATAGGCATGGCTACACCTTC. This codes for CASSLSDRHGYTF.

This clonotype has a handful of counts. The chain links TRBV6-1 to TRBJ2-3; D is perhaps TRBD1 or TRBD2 (6 bases each). CDR1 is MNHNS and CDR2 is SASEGT in the germline V gene. There are 16 residues in the CDR3. Trimming removed 3 bases at V and 7 bases at J, with 20 bases between. CDR3 coding DNA: TGTGCCAGCAGTGATACCCCATGGGGGGCGCGGCATACGCAGTATTTT. Protein product: CASSDTPWGARHTQYF.

Many counts were recorded for this clonotype. The chain has TRBV5-1 and TRBJ1-1; D is uncertain. Germline V gives CDR1 SGHRS, CDR2 YFSETQ. The CDR3 has 15 amino acids. Trimming left V 2 bases short and J 0 bases short, with 11 bases between. This CDR3 reads CASSFEVGVNTEAFF. In nucleotides, the CDR3 is TGCGCCAGCAGCTTCGAAGTGGGAGTGAACACTGAAGCTTTCTTT.

The gene calls are TRBV4-1 and TRBJ1-1, with D possibly matching TRBD1 (5 bases). Germline CDR1 and CDR2: MGHRA and YSYEKL. V gave up 5 bases and J gave up 6 bases, with 19 bases separating them. This CDR3 is built from 15 residues. CDR3 amino acids: CASSSAGVRGPEAFF. The CDR3 DNA is TGCGCCAGCAGCTCAGCGGGGGTGAGGGGACCTGAAGCTTTCTTT.

J is TRBJ2-7 and V is TRBV5-1, with 11 bases aligning to TRBD1. The germline gives CDR1 SGHRS, CDR2 YFSETQ. J was trimmed by 4 bases and V by 3 bases; bases with no gene match: 9. The CDR3 sequence is 16 residues long. The CDR3 DNA follows: TGCGCCAGCAGCTCGCTTACTGGGACAGGGGGATACGAGCAGTACTTC. It is translated as CASSSLTGTGGYEQYF.

This clonotype came up many times. The chain uses TRBV7-9 and TRBJ2-2, with 8 nucleotides matching TRBD2. Per the germline V gene, CDR1 is SEHNR and CDR2 is FQNEAQ (reference sequence). This CDR3 is 17 amino acids long. With V trimmed by 5 bases and J by 6 bases, 14 bases remained unmatched. This CDR3 reads CASSDQGRLAISGELFF. CDR3 coding DNA: TGTGCCAGCAGCGACCAAGGGAGACTAGCGATTTCCGGGGAGCTGTTTTTT.

Many counts were recorded for this clonotype. The chain carries TRBV7-2 and TRBJ2-5, with no clear D. CDR1 is SGHTA, CDR2 FQGNSA, per germline. The CDR3 spans 16 residues. V dropped 5 bases and J dropped 5 bases, with 21 bases sitting between them. The CDR3 sequence is CASSLGTRTSSETQYF. For the CDR3, the DNA is TGTGCCAGCAGCCTAGGAACCCGGACCTCCTCGGAGACCCAGTACTTC.

The table lists this clonotype with a few counts. The chain carries TRBV5-1 and TRBJ2-2; 9 bases line up with TRBD2. This CDR3 has 16 amino acids. The V segment lost 0 bases and the J segment 2 bases; nucleotides outside the gene matches: 2. Germline V gene lookup returns CDR1 SGHRS and CDR2 YFSETQ. CDR3 nucleotides: TGCGCCAGCAGCTTGGGGCTAGCGGGAAACACCGGGGAGCTGTTTTTT. Protein sequence: CASSLGLAGNTGELFF. The full variable domain, with the rest looked up from reference TRBV5-1 and TRBJ2-2, is KAGVTQTPRYLIKTRGQQVTLSCSPISGHRSVSWYQQTPGQGLQFLFEYFSETQRNKGNFPGRFSGRQFSNSRSEMNVSTLELGDSALYLCASSLGLAGNTGELFFGEGSRLTVL.

Only a few counts were recorded for this clonotype. The genes are TRBV2 and TRBJ2-3; the D gene is possibly TRBD2 (5 bases). This CDR3 region has 11 residues. The germline gives CDR1 SNHLY, CDR2 FYNNEI. Trimming removed 10 bases at V and 6 bases at J, with 11 bases between. CDR3 nucleotides: TGTGCCACTGAATCGGGGGATACGCAGTATTTT. It yields the protein CATESGDTQYF.

This clonotype was seen repeatedly, ten times or more. The J gene is TRBJ2-2, the V gene TRBV4-1; 12 bases fit TRBD1. The V gene end was trimmed by 0 bases and the J gene end by 4 bases; junction bases not matched to a gene: 6. Germline CDR1 is MGHRA and CDR2 is YSYEKL. The CDR3 sequence is 18 residues long. For the CDR3, the DNA is TGCGCCAGCAGCCAAGATGGGACAGGGGGCGCCGGCACCGGGGAGCTGTTTTTT. The encoded protein is CASSQDGTGGAGTGELFF.

The chain recombines TRBV10-1 with TRBJ1-3; weak D call: TRBD1 (5 bases). Trimming stripped 8 bases from V and 2 bases from J, with 10 bases between. Germline V gene data show CDR1 as WNHNN and CDR2 as SYGVQD (reference sequence). This CDR3 is 13 amino acids long. In DNA form, the CDR3 reads TGCGCCAGCGGAGGGACGCCTGGAAACACCATATATTTT. Its protein product is CASGGTPGNTIYF.

This clonotype was counted at least ten times. The chain couples TRBV24-1 to TRBJ2-1; D gene unclear. The V end lost 5 bases, the J end lost 6 bases, and 10 bases lay between the germline ends. From germline, CDR1 is KGHDR and CDR2 SFDVKD. The CDR3 contains 13 residues. The CDR3 bases are TGTGCCACCAGTGGTCGAGGATTCAATGAGCAGTTCTTC. Translating it yields CATSGRGFNEQFF.

There are a few counts of this clonotype. This chain uses TRBV5-1 with TRBJ1-2, with a tentative D call TRBD1 (5 bases). Germline V lookup: CDR1 SGHRS, CDR2 YFSETQ. The CDR3 has 14 amino acids. The ends were cut back, 4 bases at V and 1 base at J, with 11 bases in the middle. The CDR3 DNA follows: TGCGCCAGCAGCCCCGGGACTAATAACTATGGCTACACCTTC. Its translation is CASSPGTNNYGYTF.

This clonotype was detected many times. The chain links TRBV7-2 to TRBJ2-7; D is perhaps TRBD1 (5 bases). Germline V CDR1 and CDR2: SGHTA, FQGNSA. The CDR3 spans 14 residues. With 5 bases removed from V and 0 bases from J, the gap between germline ends came to 11 bases. The CDR3 DNA sequence: TGTGCCAGCAGCCCTCAGGGCAGCTCCTACGAGCAGTACTTC. Translated, it gives CASSPQGSSYEQYF.

V and J are TRBV7-2 and TRBJ1-1; D is possibly TRBD1 (5 bases). The CDR3 consists of 15 residues. V lost 1 base and J 5 bases, leaving 14 bases between the germline ends. Looked up from germline, CDR1 is SGHTA and CDR2 is FQGNSA. The CDR3 sequence: CASSLVAGASTEAFF. The CDR3, as DNA: TGTGCCAGCAGCTTAGTTGCTGGGGCGAGTACTGAAGCTTTCTTT.

This clonotype occurred many times. The chain has TRBV27 and TRBJ1-2, with 10 bases identical to TRBD1. Germline V gene data show CDR1 as MNHEY and CDR2 as SMNVEV (reference sequence). The CDR3 is 15 residues long. V trimming: 5 bases; J trimming: 4 bases; junction bases outside the gene matches: 7. The CDR3 spells CASSNRDRGGYGYTF. In DNA, the CDR3 is TGTGCCAGCAGTAACCGGGACAGGGGCGGCTATGGCTACACCTTC.

The chain recombines TRBV19 with TRBJ1-1; D is perhaps TRBD1 (6 bases). The CDR3 contains 15 residues. Germline CDR1 LNHDA, CDR2 SQIVND (reference sequence). V lost 10 bases and J lost 2, with 20 bases in between. The CDR3 nucleotides are TGTGCCACTGCGCGTCCCGACAGGATAAACACTGAAGCTTTCTTT. This encodes CATARPDRINTEAFF.

CDR3 coding DNA: TGTGCCAGCAGTTTGGGAGGGAAGGCCTACGAGCAGTACTTC. Encoded protein: CASSLGGKAYEQYF. The chain uses TRBV12-3 or TRBV12-4 and TRBJ2-7, with 7 positions matching TRBD2. Trimming removed 3 bases from V and 2 bases from J; junction bases left unmatched: 4. CDR3 length equals 14 residues.

This clonotype was found a few times. This chain joins TRBV12-3 or TRBV12-4 and TRBJ1-3; possible D gene TRBD1, 5 bases. The V end was cut by 11 bases, the J end by 4 bases, with 18 bases between. The CDR3 loop spans 14 amino acids. CDR3 bases: TGTGCCTCATACCTCCAGGGCTCGGGAAACACCATATATTTT. This encodes CASYLQGSGNTIYF.

The chain recombines TRBV5-6 with TRBJ1-2; TRBD1 aligns across 11 bases. This CDR3 contains 15 residues. The V gene end was trimmed by 3 bases and the J gene end by 3 bases; junction bases not matched to a gene: 4. In germline, CDR1 is SGHDT, CDR2 YYEEEE. DNA of the CDR3: TGTGCCAGCAGCTGGGGACAGGGGGTCGACTATGGCTACACCTTC. Protein product: CASSWGQGVDYGYTF. Full variable domain (outside the CDR3, taken from reference TRBV5-6 and TRBJ1-2): DAGVTQSPTHLIKTRGQQVTLRCSPKSGHDTVSWYQQALGQGPQFIFQYYEEEERQRGNFPDRFSGHQFPNYSSELNVNALLLGDSALYLCASSWGQGVDYGYTFGSGTRLTVV.

The sample holds many counts of this clonotype. The V call is TRBV7-9, the J call TRBJ2-5; maybe TRBD2 (5 bases). This CDR3 region has 16 residues. Germline loops: CDR1 SEHNR, CDR2 FQNEAQ (reference sequence). The ends were cut back, 5 bases at V and 1 base at J, with 17 bases in the middle. The CDR3: CASSVKSERIQETQYF. The CDR3 DNA reads as TGTGCCAGCAGCGTGAAATCTGAGCGGATCCAAGAGACCCAGTACTTC.

This clonotype was counted at least ten times. This chain joins TRBV7-9 and TRBJ1-1, with 11 bases matching TRBD1. With 4 bases clipped from V and 5 bases from J, the junction kept 9 bases outside the gene matches. Germline V gene data show CDR1 as SEHNR and CDR2 as FQNEAQ (reference sequence). This CDR3 region has 16 residues. The CDR3 region has the DNA TGTGCCAGCAGCTCCCCGGACAGGGGGCGAGGAACTGAAGCTTTCTTT. It is translated as CASSSPDRGRGTEAFF.

This clonotype has at least ten counts. The chain combines TRBV5-1 with TRBJ1-5, with D maybe TRBD1 (6 bases). Between the trimmed V and J ends, which lost 0 bases and 3 bases, there was a span of 13 bases. Germline-derived CDR1 and CDR2 are SGHRS and YFSETQ. This CDR3 has 16 residues. CDR3 DNA sequence: TGCGCCAGCAGCTTGGCCCCGGACAGAGTCAATCAGCCCCAGCATTTT. Translating it yields CASSLAPDRVNQPQHF. Complete variable domain (other parts from reference TRBV5-1 and TRBJ1-5): KAGVTQTPRYLIKTRGQQVTLSCSPISGHRSVSWYQQTPGQGLQFLFEYFSETQRNKGNFPGRFSGRQFSNSRSEMNVSTLELGDSALYLCASSLAPDRVNQPQHFGDGTRLSIL.